This TCR beta chain is from a study of T-cell reconstitution after alpha-beta-depleted transplantation in children. The library targeted TCRbeta and was prepared with unique molecular identifiers. MiXCR, applied by TCRdb to the PCR reads, yields one record per CDR3 protein. In the table there are about 580,000 distinct CDR3 sequences, roughly 23% of which are singletons. CDR3 size: 16 residues. J was trimmed by 0 bases and V by 3 bases; bases with no gene match: 3. CDR1 is MDHEN and CDR2 is SYDVKM in the germline V gene. This clonotype was seen many times. The origin of this receptor is a boy under two years old who had a stem cell transplant for acute myeloid leukemia, so the T cells may come from the graft donor. Source: PBMCs, mostly from graft donor cells, taken 360 days after TCRalphabeta/CD19-depleted stem cell transplant. This sequence joins TRBV28 and TRBJ2-1; the match to TRBD2 covers 9 bases. CDR3 region: CASSFPSGVSYNEQFF. The CDR3, as DNA: TGTGCCAGCAGTTTCCCTAGCGGGGTCTCCTACAATGAGCAGTTCTTC.